This entry lists 28 T cell receptor beta chains sequenced from one sample in a study of radiation and T cells in renal cell carcinoma. Treatment meaning: treatment-naive control, cytoreductive nephrectomy. The repertoire was sequenced with immunoSEQ multiplex PCR; TCRdb's copy has only in-frame clones and lacks some. The table has some 16,000 clones, roughly 54% seen once. Sequenced here: tumor tissue, sampled from a patient whose treatment was nephrectomy without radiotherapy. The source is a man over 45 with renal cell carcinoma.

DNA of the CDR3: TGCGCCAGCAGCTTGGGTGTCGGACTAGCAGGCACAGATACGCAGTATTTT. It encodes CASSLGVGLAGTDTQYF. The rearrangement joins TRBV5-1 to TRBJ2-3; 8 bases align to TRBD2. In germline, CDR1 is SGHRS, CDR2 YFSETQ. This CDR3 is 17 amino acids long. V trimming: 0 bases; J trimming: 1 base; junction bases outside the gene matches: 7. The full variable domain, with the rest looked up from reference TRBV5-1 and TRBJ2-3, is KAGVTQTPRYLIKTRGQQVTLSCSPISGHRSVSWYQQTPGQGLQFLFEYFSETQRNKGNFPGRFSGRQFSNSRSEMNVSTLELGDSALYLCASSLGVGLAGTDTQYFGPGTRLTVL.

This clone has a handful of counts. The chain links TRBV7-6 to TRBJ1-1; 7 bases are a match to TRBD1. Trimming took 3 bases from V and 5 from J; bases not matched to a gene: 9. The germline V gene encodes CDR1 SGHVS and CDR2 FNYEAQ. There are 15 residues in the CDR3. The CDR3, as DNA: TGTGCCAGCAGCTTGGGAGACAGGGATTGGACTGAAGCTTTCTTT. Protein sequence: CASSLGDRDWTEAFF.

J is TRBJ1-1 and V is TRBV19; D is unclear. V was pared by 3 bases and J by 10 bases, with 12 bases between. The length of the CDR3 is 12 residues. Germline CDR1 LNHDA, CDR2 SQIVND (reference sequence). CDR3 nucleotides: TGTGCCAGTAGTATTCTCGGCAGTCGAGCTTTCTTT. This sequence encodes CASSILGSRAFF.

V usage is TRBV7-2 and J usage is TRBJ2-2; no clear D gene. The V end lost 0 bases, the J end lost 2 bases, and 7 bases lay between the germline ends. The germline V gene has CDR1 SGHTA and CDR2 FQGNSA. The CDR3 consists of 15 residues. The CDR3 protein is CASSLAASNTGELFF. Written as DNA, the CDR3 is TGTGCCAGCAGCTTAGCCGCTTCAAACACCGGGGAGCTGTTTTTT.

The chain links TRBV2 to TRBJ2-4; no firm D call. The CDR3 spans 15 residues. The V gene lost 6 bases and the J gene lost 0 bases, with 12 bases spanning the gap. CDR1 is SNHLY and CDR2 is FYNNEI in the germline V gene. The CDR3, as DNA: TGTGCCAGCAGCATGAGATCGGTAGCCAAAAACATTCAGTACTTC. This encodes CASSMRSVAKNIQYF.

This rearrangement joins TRBV5-4 to TRBJ2-7, with D uncertain. Germline V CDR1 and CDR2: SGHNT, YYREEE (reference sequence). CDR3 size: 11 residues. Between the trimmed V and J ends, which lost 4 bases and 6 bases, there was a span of 8 bases. This CDR3 is CASSLGTEQYF. The CDR3 DNA is TGTGCCAGCAGCCTAGGTACCGAGCAGTACTTC.

This clone turned up a few times. This chain joins TRBV4-2 and TRBJ2-5; D could derive from TRBD1 or TRBD2 (6 bases each). This CDR3 comprises 13 residues. The V end was cut by 4 bases, the J end by 5 bases, with 11 bases between. Per the germline V gene, CDR1 is LGHNA and CDR2 is YNFKEQ. CDR3 DNA: TGTGCCAGCAGCCCAGGGGAGGTTGAGACCCAGTACTTC. Its protein is CASSPGEVETQYF.

This clone was observed a few times. V usage is TRBV30 and J usage is TRBJ1-5; D gene unclear. Deletions cut 1 base from V and 5 bases from J, with 9 bases between. In germline, CDR1 is GTSNPN, CDR2 SVGIG (reference sequence). This CDR3 contains 13 residues. The CDR3 is CAWSGQDYQPQHF. The CDR3 DNA reads TGTGCCTGGAGTGGACAAGACTATCAGCCCCAGCATTTT.

V is TRBV25-1 and J is TRBJ2-1, with D perhaps matching TRBD1 or TRBD2 (5 bases each). The V end was cut by 1 base, the J end by 4 bases, with 20 bases between. This CDR3 region has 18 residues. The germline gives CDR1 MGHDK, CDR2 SYGVNS. CDR3 region: CASSESAPGTPLYNEQFF. CDR3 in DNA: TGTGCCAGCAGTGAATCTGCCCCCGGGACCCCTCTTTACAATGAGCAGTTCTTC.

This clone was picked up a small number of times. The rearrangement links TRBV7-3 to TRBJ1-3; D unresolved. CDR3 length: 14 amino acids. Germline lookup yields CDR1 SGHTA and CDR2 FQGTGA. Trimming removed 2 bases from V and 3 bases from J, with 8 bases in between. CDR3 sequence reads: CASSLQGGGNTIYF. The CDR3 bases are TGTGCCAGCAGCTTACAAGGTGGTGGAAACACCATATATTTT.

V gene TRBV5-1 combines with J gene TRBJ2-7; 10 bases map to TRBD1. J lost 2 bases, V lost 4 bases, and 12 bases had no gene match. This CDR3 has 17 residues. The germline gives CDR1 SGHRS, CDR2 YFSETQ. The DNA for the CDR3 is TGCGCCAGCAGCGTGGAGCCGACAGGGGGCTCGGCCTACGAGCAGTACTTC. This translates into CASSVEPTGGSAYEQYF.

This chain connects TRBV19 to TRBJ2-1; D is perhaps TRBD1 or TRBD2 (5 bases each). Germline CDR1 and CDR2: LNHDA and SQIVND (reference sequence). V was pared by 5 bases and J by 0 bases, with 11 bases between. This CDR3 comprises 15 residues. The CDR3 DNA reads TGTGCCAGTAGTCGGGACCGGAGCTCCTACAATGAGCAGTTCTTC. This codes for CASSRDRSSYNEQFF.

The V gene is TRBV6-1, the J gene TRBJ1-5; no definite D call. With 6 bases removed from V and 6 bases from J, the gap between germline ends came to 12 bases. In germline, CDR1 is MNHNS, CDR2 SASEGT. The CDR3 extends over 13 amino acids. The CDR3: CASRAGYIQPQHF. CDR3 bases: TGTGCCAGCAGAGCAGGATACATTCAGCCCCAGCATTTT.

The chain joins TRBV5-4 to TRBJ2-7, with 7 bases identical to TRBD2. Germline CDR1 and CDR2: SGHNT and YYREEE (reference sequence). The V segment lost 2 bases and the J segment 1 base; nucleotides outside the gene matches: 3. The CDR3 length is 14 residues. CDR3 loop: CASSLPSGSYEQYF. In DNA form, the CDR3 reads TGTGCCAGCAGCTTACCTAGCGGTTCCTACGAGCAGTACTTC.

This chain uses TRBV29-1 with TRBJ2-3, with 11 bases that match TRBD2. V gave up 4 bases and J gave up 4 bases; unmatched junction bases: 19. This CDR3 comprises 19 residues. Germline CDR1 and CDR2: SQVTM and ANQGSEA. The CDR3 region is CSVGGGVGTSGGFADTQYF. The CDR3 DNA reads as TGCAGCGTTGGGGGAGGAGTAGGGACTAGCGGTGGGTTCGCAGATACGCAGTATTTT.

This rearrangement joins TRBV6-1 to TRBJ1-4, with 8 bases that match TRBD1. The ends lost 2 bases at V and 7 bases at J; junction bases unmatched: 6. The CDR3 has 15 amino acids. Germline values: CDR1 MNHNS, CDR2 SASEGT. In DNA, the CDR3 is TGTGCCAGCAGTGAAATGTCAGGGGGCGGTGAAAAACTGTTTTTT. It is translated as CASSEMSGGGEKLFF.

The chain links TRBV27 to TRBJ2-7, with D tentatively TRBD1 (5 bases). This CDR3 comprises 13 residues. Germline V gene data show CDR1 as MNHEY and CDR2 as SMNVEV (reference sequence). V lost 2 bases and J lost 3, with 8 bases in between. The CDR3 region is CASSLGQLYEQYF. CDR3 coding DNA: TGTGCCAGCAGTTTAGGACAACTCTACGAGCAGTACTTC.

The chain joins TRBV27 to TRBJ2-7; D is possibly TRBD2 (6 bases). CDR3 length: 14 amino acids. Germline assignment: CDR1 MNHEY and CDR2 SMNVEV (reference sequence). V dropped 6 bases and J dropped 7 bases, with 19 bases sitting between them. In nucleotides, the CDR3 is TGTGCCAGCAGACTCGGACTAACCTTTAATGAGCAGTACTTC. This translates into CASRLGLTFNEQYF.

The chain couples TRBV27 to TRBJ2-1, with 7 bases matching TRBD2. Germline CDR1 is MNHEY and CDR2 is SMNVEV (reference sequence). V lost 2 bases to trimming and J lost 12 bases; unmatched junction nucleotides: 10. The length of the CDR3 is 14 residues. The CDR3 sequence is CASSLTLAATGQFF. DNA for the CDR3: TGTGCCAGCAGTTTAACCCTAGCGGCCACAGGGCAGTTCTTC.

The rearrangement joins TRBV29-1 to TRBJ2-1; 7 bases are shared with TRBD1. Germline V gene lookup returns CDR1 SQVTM and CDR2 ANQGSEA. This CDR3 region has 14 residues. Trimming at V came to 8 bases and at J to 0 bases, leaving 7 bases not matched to a gene. CDR3 amino acids: CSIRDSYSYNEQFF. CDR3 bases: TGCAGCATCCGGGACAGCTACTCCTACAATGAGCAGTTCTTC.

This clone showed up just a few times. The chain combines TRBV11-2 with TRBJ1-5; 8 nucleotides line up with TRBD1. This CDR3 contains 20 residues. CDR1 and CDR2 from the germline V gene are SGHAT and FQNNGV. V gave up 0 bases and J gave up 0 bases; unmatched junction bases: 13. The CDR3 protein is CASSLEVGRGPPYSNQPQHF. The CDR3 DNA sequence: TGTGCCAGCAGCTTAGAGGTAGGCAGGGGGCCTCCCTATAGCAATCAGCCCCAGCATTTT.

This sequence joins TRBV5-1 and TRBJ2-3, with D hard to call. V shed 8 bases and J shed 5 bases, with 12 bases lying between them. The length of the CDR3 is 12 residues. CDR1 is SGHRS and CDR2 is YFSETQ in the germline V gene. The CDR3 DNA reads as TGCGCCAGTGGAGATGGAATAGATACGCAGTATTTT. Protein sequence: CASGDGIDTQYF.

V and J are TRBV4-2 and TRBJ1-2, with unresolved D. CDR1 and CDR2 (germline): LGHNA, YNFKEQ. This CDR3 is built from 14 residues. Trimming shortened V by 0 bases and J by 13 bases, and 18 bases separated the two germline ends. CDR3 DNA: TGTGCCAGCAGCCAAGATCTCGGCGGACTTTCCCCCACCTTC. As protein: CASSQDLGGLSPTF.

The V and J genes are TRBV28 and TRBJ1-6; D might be TRBD1 (5 bases). The CDR3 consists of 18 residues. The germline V gene encodes CDR1 MDHEN and CDR2 SYDVKM. V gave up 10 bases and J gave up 1 base, with 23 bases separating them. The CDR3 DNA sequence: TGTGCCACGATGTCCCTTGACAGCCTGGGGTCCTATAATTCACCCCTCCACTTT. Translation gives CATMSLDSLGSYNSPLHF.

This sequence joins TRBV7-2 and TRBJ2-1; D is possibly TRBD1 or TRBD2 (6 bases each). Per germline, CDR1 SGHTA and CDR2 FQGNSA. Trimming cost V 1 base and J 10 bases, with 11 bases left between them. CDR3 length: 13 residues. The CDR3: CASSLDPGAEQFF. The CDR3 DNA reads TGTGCCAGCAGCTTAGATCCGGGGGCCGAGCAGTTCTTC.

This clone was picked up a small number of times. The chain carries TRBV7-2 and TRBJ2-7; D ambiguous. Germline V gene data show CDR1 as SGHTA and CDR2 as FQGNSA. The CDR3 sequence is 13 residues long. The V end lost 0 bases, the J end lost 2 bases, and 5 bases lay between the germline ends. The CDR3 reads CASSLALPYEQYF. In DNA, the CDR3 is TGTGCCAGCAGCTTAGCGCTACCCTACGAGCAGTACTTC.

V gene TRBV7-9 combines with J gene TRBJ1-4; 7 nucleotides align to TRBD1. Germline V CDR1 and CDR2: SEHNR, FQNEAQ (reference sequence). The trim removed 0 bases at V and 3 bases at J, leaving 4 bases unmatched. The CDR3 extends over 16 amino acids. For the CDR3, the DNA is TGTGCCAGCAGCTTAGCTCAGGGGGTTGCTAATGAAAAACTGTTTTTT. Translating it yields CASSLAQGVANEKLFF.

The sample holds a few counts of this clone. The rearrangement links TRBV27 to TRBJ2-5, with TRBD2 as a possible D gene (5 bases). The CDR3 extends over 14 amino acids. Germline V gives CDR1 MNHEY, CDR2 SMNVEV (reference sequence). V was trimmed by 3 bases and J by 0 bases, leaving 8 bases between them. DNA of the CDR3: TGTGCCAGCAGTTTGAGAGGGTACCAAGAGACCCAGTACTTC. It translates to CASSLRGYQETQYF.